This TCR beta chain was documented in a study of regulatory T cells in long-lasting Graves disease. The TCR beta library used iRepertoire HTBI primers with Arm-PCR amplification of CDR3. TCRdb reanalysed the multiplex PCR reads using MiXCR and keeps one entry per CDR3 protein. The sample contains 400,000 or so distinct CDR3 sequences, around 20% of which appear only once. The time point here: persistent/refractory GD, antithyroid drugs over 5 years with positive TRAb. Extracted PBMC RNA gave rise to the TCR library. This clonotype came up many times. Germline V CDR1 and CDR2: SGHTA, FQGNSA. The CDR3 has 15 residues. The V gene end was trimmed by 3 bases and the J gene end by 2 bases; junction bases not matched to a gene: 2.

Source: peripheral blood mononuclear cells (PBMCs), taken when the disease was refractory, from a patient treated with antithyroid drugs. The clonotype was recovered from a female donor with Graves disease. The gene calls are TRBV7-2 and TRBJ2-7; 12 bases match TRBD2. The CDR3 sequence: CASSLGLAGAYEQYF. DNA of the CDR3: TGTGCCAGCAGCTTGGGACTAGCGGGCGCCTACGAGCAGTACTTC.